This T cell receptor beta chain stems from a study of breast tumors, draining lymph nodes, adjacent tissues. The CDR3 is 12 residues long. Germline CDR1 DFQATT, CDR2 SNEGSKA (reference sequence). Trimming stripped 6 bases from V and 6 bases from J, with 12 bases between. Breast cancer patients provided tissue from their axillary draining lymph nodes. Via MiXCR, TCRdb re-called the multiplex PCR reads, giving one row per CDR3 protein. The table has approximately 130,000 distinct CDR3 sequences, about 20% seen once. The receptor was derived from a female donor with breast cancer. Some clones in this sample may be carry-over from other donors' samples. The sample was axillary lymph node tissue. The chain is built from TRBV20-1 and TRBJ1-5; D is perhaps TRBD1 (6 bases). This chain's CDR3 is CSAQRGTQPQHF. CDR3 bases: TGCAGTGCACAGAGGGGGACTCAGCCCCAGCATTTT.